The source of this T cell receptor beta chain is a study of blood T cell repertoires in COVID-19. Study-level background: The study drew acute and convalescent COVID-19 samples from the United States, Italy and Spain. PBMCs, B-cell-depleted T cells, or T cells were the source of the cDNA or gDNA that made up the material.

Recovered status applied to Cohort 3 donors who had two consecutive negative PCRs. It also applied to those with clearance or with symptom resolution. Original analysis: Using reference gene primer amplification, nucleated cell counts were estimated. Method: immunoSEQ multiplex PCR; TCRdb's copy keeps in-frame clones and lacks some. V and J calls and clone size come straight from that table; D and trimming were deduced from the DNA. The sample holds 220,000 or so clones; roughly 88% are singletons and the top ten take 2% to 2.5%. In germline, CDR1 is SGHNT, CDR2 YYREEE (reference sequence). The CDR3 consists of 16 residues. J was trimmed by 0 bases and V by 4 bases; bases with no gene match: 4.

V is TRBV5-4 and J is TRBJ2-5; 12 positions agree with TRBD2. The clonotype was recovered from a woman between 50 and 59 years old who had recovered from COVID-19. The sequenced material came from PBMCs or T cells enriched from blood (not recorded which). The CDR3 DNA reads TGTGCCAGCAGCCGGCGGACTAGCGGGAACCAAGAGACCCAGTACTTC. The encoded protein is CASSRRTSGNQETQYF.